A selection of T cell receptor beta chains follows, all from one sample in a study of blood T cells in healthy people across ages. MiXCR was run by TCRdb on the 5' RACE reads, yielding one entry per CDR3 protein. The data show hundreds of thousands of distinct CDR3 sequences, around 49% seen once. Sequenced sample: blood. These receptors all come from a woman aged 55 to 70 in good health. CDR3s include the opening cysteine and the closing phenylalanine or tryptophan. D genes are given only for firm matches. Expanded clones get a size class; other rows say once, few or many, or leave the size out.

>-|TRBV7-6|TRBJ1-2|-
CASSLAVQGDGYTF
TGTGCCAGCAGCTTAGCAGTTCAGGGTGATGGCTACACCTTC
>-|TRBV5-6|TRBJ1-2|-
CASSLFRTSWDYGYTF
TGTGCCAGCAGCTTGTTCAGGACCAGTTGGGACTATGGCTACACCTTC
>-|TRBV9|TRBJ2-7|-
CASSLTQDPYEQYF
TGTGCCAGCAGCCTCACCCAGGATCCCTACGAGCAGTACTTC
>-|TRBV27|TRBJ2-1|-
CASSFGGEQQFF
TGTGCCAGCAGTTTCGGGGGAGAACAACAGTTCTTC
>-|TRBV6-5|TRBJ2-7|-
CASSYNPPGVYEQYF
TGTGCCAGCAGTTACAATCCCCCTGGGGTTTACGAGCAGTACTTC
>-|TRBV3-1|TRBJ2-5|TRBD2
CASRHGGVYEQYF
TGTGCCAGCAGACACGGGGGGGTCTATGAGCAGTACTTC
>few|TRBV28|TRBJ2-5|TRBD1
CASSPRQGERQETQYF
TGTGCCAGCAGTCCGAGACAGGGAGAAAGGCAAGAGACCCAGTACTTC
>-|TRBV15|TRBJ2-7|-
CATSRDYWADGYEQYF
TGTGCCACCAGCAGAGATTACTGGGCCGACGGCTACGAGCAGTACTTC
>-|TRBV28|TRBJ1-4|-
CATVRGHLITNEKLFF
TGTGCCACCGTAAGGGGCCATTTGATTACTAATGAAAAACTGTTTTTT
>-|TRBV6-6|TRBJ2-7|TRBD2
CASSGLATIYEQYF
TGTGCCAGCAGTGGACTAGCGACGATCTACGAGCAGTACTTC
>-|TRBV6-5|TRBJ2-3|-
CASSRGGGGTQYF
TGTGCCAGCAGCAGGGGCGGGGGAGGTACGCAGTATTTT
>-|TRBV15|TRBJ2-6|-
CATRTDGSGANVLTF
TGTGCCACCAGGACGGACGGATCTGGGGCCAACGTCCTGACTTTC
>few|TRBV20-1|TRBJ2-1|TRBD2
CSVPLAGVNEQFF
TGCAGTGTTCCCCTAGCGGGCGTTAATGAGCAGTTCTTC
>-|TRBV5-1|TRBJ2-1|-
CASSLIAHEQFF
TGCGCCAGCAGCTTGATAGCCCATGAGCAGTTCTTC
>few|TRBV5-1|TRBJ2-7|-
CASSQGISYEQYF
TGCGCCAGCAGCCAGGGGATTTCCTACGAGCAGTACTTC
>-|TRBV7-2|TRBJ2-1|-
CASSRKMGTYNEQFF
TGTGCCAGCAGCCGTAAAATGGGTACCTACAATGAGCAGTTCTTC
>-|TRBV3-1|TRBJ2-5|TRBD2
CASSQASGSLETQYF
TGTGCCAGCAGCCAAGCCAGCGGGAGCCTTGAGACCCAGTACTTC
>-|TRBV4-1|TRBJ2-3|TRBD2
CASSQAVPSGVTDTQYF
TGCGCCAGCAGCCAAGCCGTCCCTAGCGGGGTCACAGATACGCAGTATTTT
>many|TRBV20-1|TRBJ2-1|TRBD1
CSGSNRDRVDNEQFF
TGCAGTGGTTCAAACCGGGACAGGGTAGACAATGAGCAGTTCTTC
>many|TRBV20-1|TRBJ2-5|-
CSASTGFETQYF
TGCAGTGCTAGTACTGGGTTCGAGACCCAGTACTTC
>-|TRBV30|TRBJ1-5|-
CAWSVKGWSDQPQHF
TGTGCCTGGAGTGTAAAAGGTTGGAGCGATCAGCCCCAGCATTTT
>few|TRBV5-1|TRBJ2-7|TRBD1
CASSSGQGVIYEQYF
TGCGCCAGCAGCTCCGGCCAGGGGGTCATCTACGAGCAGTACTTC
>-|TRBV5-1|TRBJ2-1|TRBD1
CASSSGDSLYNEQFF
TGCGCCAGCAGCTCCGGGGACAGCCTCTACAATGAGCAGTTCTTC
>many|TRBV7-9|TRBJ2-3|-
CASSFSDTQYF
TGTGCCAGCAGCTTTTCAGATACGCAGTATTTT
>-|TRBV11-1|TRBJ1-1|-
CASSLRAGGRTEAFF
TGTGCCAGCAGCTTAAGGGCGGGGGGCCGCACTGAAGCTTTCTTT
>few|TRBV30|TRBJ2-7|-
CAHNRGTREQYF
TGTGCCCACAATCGGGGGACGCGCGAGCAGTACTTC
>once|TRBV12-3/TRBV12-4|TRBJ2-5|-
CASTGRESNGETQYF
TGTGCCAGCACTGGGCGAGAGTCTAACGGGGAGACCCAGTACTTC
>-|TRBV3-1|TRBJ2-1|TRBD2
CASSQVSGTRWFSEQFF
TGTGCCAGCAGCCAAGTAAGTGGGACTAGATGGTTCAGTGAGCAGTTCTTC
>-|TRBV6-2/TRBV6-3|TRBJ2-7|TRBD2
CASLPPSGTSYEQYF
TGCGCCAGCCTCCCCCCCAGCGGGACTTCCTACGAGCAGTACTTC
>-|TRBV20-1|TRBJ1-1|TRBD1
CSADPAGTVYRRAFF
TGCAGTGCCGACCCTGCCGGGACAGTATACAGGCGAGCTTTCTTT
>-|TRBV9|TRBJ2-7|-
CASSVGLREPYEQYF
TGTGCCAGCAGCGTAGGTTTACGGGAGCCGTACGAGCAGTACTTC
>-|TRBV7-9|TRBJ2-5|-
CASSLEGGVRRETQYF
TGTGCCAGCAGCTTAGAGGGCGGGGTCAGGAGAGAGACCCAGTACTTC
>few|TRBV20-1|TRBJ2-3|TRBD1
CSARNRGTLADTQYF
TGCAGTGCTAGAAACAGGGGGACGCTCGCAGATACGCAGTATTTT
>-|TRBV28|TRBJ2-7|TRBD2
CASSGGLVSEQYF
TGTGCCAGCAGTGGCGGACTAGTAAGCGAGCAGTACTTC
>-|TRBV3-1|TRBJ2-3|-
CASSQDRGFTDTQYF
TGTGCCAGCAGCCAAGACAGGGGATTCACAGATACGCAGTATTTT
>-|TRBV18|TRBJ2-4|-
CASSQDIVKNIQYF
TGTGCCAGCTCACAGGACATCGTCAAAAACATTCAGTACTTC
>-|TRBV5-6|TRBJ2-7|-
CAGSLVRASEQYF
TGTGCCGGCAGCTTGGTCAGAGCCTCCGAGCAGTACTTC
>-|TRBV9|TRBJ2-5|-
CASSVGDTLVGETQYF
TGTGCCAGCAGCGTAGGGGACACACTCGTCGGAGAGACCCAGTACTTC
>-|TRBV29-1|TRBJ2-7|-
CSVEQGVRYEQYF
TGCAGCGTTGAACAGGGTGTCCGCTACGAGCAGTACTTC
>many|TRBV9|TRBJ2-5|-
CASSGQETQYF
TGTGCCAGCAGCGGACAGGAGACCCAGTACTTC
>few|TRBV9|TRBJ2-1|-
CASSDLNEQFF
TGTGCCAGCAGCGATTTAAACGAGCAGTTCTTC
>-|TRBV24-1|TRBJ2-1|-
CATAFGPGDEQFF
TGTGCCACCGCCTTCGGCCCAGGTGATGAGCAGTTCTTC
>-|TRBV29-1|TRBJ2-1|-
CSVEGQFF
TGCAGCGTTGAAGGGCAGTTCTTC
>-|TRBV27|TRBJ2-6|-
CASAPGSGANVLTF
TGTGCCAGCGCCCCAGGGTCCGGGGCCAACGTCCTGACTTTC
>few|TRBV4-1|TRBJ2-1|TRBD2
CASSQGSGRGGNEQFF
TGCGCCAGCAGCCAAGGGAGCGGGAGGGGAGGTAATGAGCAGTTCTTC
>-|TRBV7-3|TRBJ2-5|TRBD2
CASSRSGTSLQETQYF
TGTGCCAGCAGCAGATCCGGGACTAGCTTACAAGAGACCCAGTACTTC
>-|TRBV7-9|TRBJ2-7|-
CASSQNSAGFYEQYF
TGTGCCAGCAGCCAAAACAGCGCCGGGTTCTACGAGCAGTACTTC
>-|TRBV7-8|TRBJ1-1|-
CASSARGQTEAFF
TGTGCCAGCAGCGCCCGGGGGCAAACTGAAGCTTTCTTT
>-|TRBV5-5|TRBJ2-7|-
CASSLGLPIDNYEQYF
TGTGCCAGCAGCTTGGGACTCCCGATAGACAACTACGAGCAGTACTTC
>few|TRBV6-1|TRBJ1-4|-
CASSEARWSLNEKLFF
TGTGCCAGCAGTGAAGCTAGATGGAGTCTGAATGAAAAACTGTTTTTT
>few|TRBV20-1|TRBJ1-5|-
CSASGAGSGNQPQHF
TGCAGTGCTAGCGGAGCCGGCAGCGGCAATCAGCCCCAGCATTTT
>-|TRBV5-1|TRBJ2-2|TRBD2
CASTSGGNTGELFF
TGCGCCAGCACTAGCGGGGGGAACACCGGGGAGCTGTTTTTT
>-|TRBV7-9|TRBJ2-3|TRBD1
CASSLQGLEADTQYF
TGTGCCAGCAGCCTACAGGGGCTAGAGGCGGATACGCAGTATTTT
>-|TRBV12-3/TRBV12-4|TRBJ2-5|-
CASSTAGTVVFTQYF
TGTGCCAGCAGTACGGCCGGGACGGTAGTTTTCACCCAGTACTTC
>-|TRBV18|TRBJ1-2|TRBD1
CASSQAGQIYGYTF
TGTGCCAGCTCACAGGCGGGACAGATCTATGGCTACACCTTC
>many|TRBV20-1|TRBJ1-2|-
CSARVGNGYTF
TGCAGTGCTAGAGTCGGGAATGGCTACACCTTC
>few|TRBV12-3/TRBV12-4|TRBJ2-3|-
CASSFGGTDTDTQYF
TGTGCCAGCAGTTTCGGGGGAACGGACACAGATACGCAGTATTTT
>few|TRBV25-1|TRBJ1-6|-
CASSGLTATSPLHF
TGTGCCAGCAGTGGCCTGACAGCGACTTCACCCCTCCACTTT
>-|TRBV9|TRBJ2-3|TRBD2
CASRQTSGDTDTQYF
TGTGCCAGCAGACAGACTAGCGGGGACACAGATACGCAGTATTTT